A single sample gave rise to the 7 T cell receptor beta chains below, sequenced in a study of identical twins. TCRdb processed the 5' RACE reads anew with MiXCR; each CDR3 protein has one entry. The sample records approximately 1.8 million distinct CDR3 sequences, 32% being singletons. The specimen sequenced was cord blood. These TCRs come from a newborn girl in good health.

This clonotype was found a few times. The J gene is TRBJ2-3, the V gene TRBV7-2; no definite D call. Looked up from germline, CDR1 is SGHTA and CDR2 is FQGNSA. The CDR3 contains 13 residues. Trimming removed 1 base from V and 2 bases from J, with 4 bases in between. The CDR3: CASSLEFTDTQYF. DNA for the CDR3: TGTGCCAGCAGCTTAGAGTTCACAGATACGCAGTATTTT. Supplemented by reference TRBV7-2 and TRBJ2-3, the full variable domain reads GAGVSQSPSNKVTEKGKDVELRCDPISGHTALYWYRQSLGQGLEFLIYFQGNSAPDKSGLPSDRFSAERTGGSVSTLTIQRTQQEDSAVYLCASSLEFTDTQYFGPGTRLTVL.

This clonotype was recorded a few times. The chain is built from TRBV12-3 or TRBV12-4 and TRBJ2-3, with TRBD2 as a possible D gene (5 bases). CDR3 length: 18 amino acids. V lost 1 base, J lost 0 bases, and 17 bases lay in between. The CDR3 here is CASSLVPLVDSSTDTQYF. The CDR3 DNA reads TGTGCCAGCAGTTTAGTGCCACTAGTGGACTCTAGCACAGATACGCAGTATTTT.

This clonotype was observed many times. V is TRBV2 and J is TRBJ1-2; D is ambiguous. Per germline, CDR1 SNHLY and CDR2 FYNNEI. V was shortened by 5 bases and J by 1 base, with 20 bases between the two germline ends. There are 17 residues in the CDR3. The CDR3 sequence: CASSRPFRSRINYGYTF. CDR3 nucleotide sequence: TGTGCCAGCAGTCGTCCATTCCGTTCCAGGATTAACTATGGCTACACCTTC.

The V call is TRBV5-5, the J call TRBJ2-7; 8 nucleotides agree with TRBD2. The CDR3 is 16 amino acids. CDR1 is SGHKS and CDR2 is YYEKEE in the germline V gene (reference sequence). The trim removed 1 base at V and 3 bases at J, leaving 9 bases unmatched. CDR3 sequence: CASSLFSGVILYEQYF. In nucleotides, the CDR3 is TGTGCCAGCAGCTTGTTTAGCGGGGTGATTCTCTACGAGCAGTACTTC.

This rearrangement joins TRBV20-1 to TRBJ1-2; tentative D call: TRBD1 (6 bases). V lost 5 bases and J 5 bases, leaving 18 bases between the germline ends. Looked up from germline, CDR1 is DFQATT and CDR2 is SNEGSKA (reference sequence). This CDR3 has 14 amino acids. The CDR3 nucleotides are TGCAGTGCTCCCGATGGAGGGGGGTTATATGGCTACACCTTC. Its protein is CSAPDGGGLYGYTF.

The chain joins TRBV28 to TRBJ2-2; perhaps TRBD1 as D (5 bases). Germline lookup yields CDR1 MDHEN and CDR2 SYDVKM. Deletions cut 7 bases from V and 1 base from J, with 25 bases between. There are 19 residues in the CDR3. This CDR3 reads CASTRWGRGYLRNTGELFF. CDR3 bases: TGTGCCAGCACCAGATGGGGTAGGGGCTACTTACGGAACACCGGGGAGCTGTTTTTT.

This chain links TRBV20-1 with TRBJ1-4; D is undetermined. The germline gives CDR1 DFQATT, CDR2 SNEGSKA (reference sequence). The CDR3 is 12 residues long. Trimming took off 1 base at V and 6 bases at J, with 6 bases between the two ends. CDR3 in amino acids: CSARGSDEKLFF. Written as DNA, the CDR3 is TGCAGTGCTAGAGGTTCCGATGAAAAACTGTTTTTT.